Listed below are T cell receptor beta chains from one sample, sequenced in a study of T cell responses to AZD1222 COVID-19 vaccine. TCRdb's copy holds only in-frame clones and misses some; the assay was immunoSEQ multiplex PCR. The table includes over 100,000 clones, 87% detected once. The sample in question was peripheral blood, obtained 28 days after the second AZD1222 dose. These TCRs come from an adult who received the AZD1222 COVID-19 vaccine. The CDR3 runs from the conserved cysteine through the conserved F or W. A D gene is named only where the DNA matches it firmly. Part of the rows lack a size; the others show once, few, many or a class for expanded clones.

NA,TRBV29-1,NA,TRBJ2-7,TGCAGCGTCCTGACCCACTCCTACGAGCAGTACTTC,CSVLTHSYEQYF
NA,TRBV6-5,NA,TRBJ1-4,TGTGCCAGCAGAAGCAGGTCCGAAAAACTGTTTTTT,CASRSRSEKLFF
once,TRBV9,NA,TRBJ1-4,TGTGCCAGCAGTGTATGGGCAACTAATGAAAAACTGTTTTTT,CASSVWATNEKLFF
NA,TRBV5-1,NA,TRBJ1-1,TGCGCCAGCAGCTTGGGTACCGGAGGGGGCACTGAAGCTTTCTTT,CASSLGTGGGTEAFF
NA,TRBV19,TRBD1,TRBJ2-3,TGTGCCAGTAGTATTGGGACAGGGGCCCCGGGTACGCAGTATTTT,CASSIGTGAPGTQYF
NA,TRBV19,NA,TRBJ1-2,TGTGCCAGTAGTACCAGCTCTGTAGGATCGGATGGCTACACCTTC,CASSTSSVGSDGYTF
NA,TRBV19,TRBD2,TRBJ2-2,TGTGCCAGTAGTATGTCTAGCGGGGGGGCCGCGGACACCGGGGAGCTGTTTTTT,CASSMSSGGAADTGELFF
NA,TRBV2,NA,TRBJ1-6,TGTGCCAGCAGTGAAGAGGATCCCTATAATTCACCCCTCCACTTT,CASSEEDPYNSPLHF
NA,TRBV5-5,NA,TRBJ2-5,TGTGCCAGCAGCTTCTACAGGAGCCAAGAGACCCAGTACTTC,CASSFYRSQETQYF
NA,TRBV9,NA,TRBJ1-1,TGTGCCAGCAGCCCAGCCGGGGTAGGGAACACTGAAGCTTTCTTT,CASSPAGVGNTEAFF
few,TRBV12-3/TRBV12-4,NA,TRBJ1-2,TGTGCCAGCAGCATAACCGGGGGCTATGGCTACACCTTC,CASSITGGYGYTF
NA,TRBV11-3,NA,TRBJ2-1,TGTGCCAGCAGTGATTCTCGGGGGTCCTACAATGAGCAGTTCTTC,CASSDSRGSYNEQFF
NA,TRBV18,TRBD1,TRBJ2-7,TGTGCCAGCTCACCACAGGCAGGGGGCTACGAGCAGTACTTC,CASSPQAGGYEQYF
NA,TRBV7-9,NA,TRBJ1-4,TGTGCCAGCAGTTTTAGTACAGGGTTTAATGAAAAACTGTTTTTT,CASSFSTGFNEKLFF
NA,TRBV5-1,NA,TRBJ1-1,TGCGCCAGCAGCTCTCAGCTAGGGACTGAAGCTTTCTTT,CASSSQLGTEAFF
NA,TRBV7-8,TRBD2,TRBJ2-7,TGTGCCAGCAGCTCCCAATGGCGGGGACTATCCTACGAGCAGTACTTC,CASSSQWRGLSYEQYF
NA,TRBV5-6,NA,TRBJ1-1,TGTGCCAGCAGGTTGACAGGCGGCGGGGGTAACGAAGCTTTCTTT,CASRLTGGGGNEAFF
NA,TRBV13,TRBD2,TRBJ2-1,TGTGCCAGCAGCTCAGCGGGGGGGTCCCGCAATGAGCAGTTCTTC,CASSSAGGSRNEQFF
NA,TRBV19,NA,TRBJ1-4,TGTGCCAGTAGTATCGGACGGATCAATAATGAAAAACTGTTTTTT,CASSIGRINNEKLFF
NA,TRBV7-9,TRBD2,TRBJ2-2,TGTGCCAGCAGCACCCCCTTACTAGCGGGGAACACCGGGGAGCTGTTTTTT,CASSTPLLAGNTGELFF
once,TRBV30,TRBD2,TRBJ2-3,TGTGCCTGGAGTGGGGGACTACAGGATACGCAGTATTTT,CAWSGGLQDTQYF
NA,TRBV6-5,NA,TRBJ2-7,TGTGCCAGCAGTTTCCTACATAGCTACGAGCAGTACTTC,CASSFLHSYEQYF
NA,TRBV6-5,NA,TRBJ1-3,TGTGCCAGCAGTTTCAGGGGACCTGGAAACACCATATATTTT,CASSFRGPGNTIYF
NA,TRBV6-2/TRBV6-3,NA,TRBJ1-1,TGTGCCAGCAGTTTGGGACGTACCGCTGAAGCTTTCTTT,CASSLGRTAEAFF
NA,TRBV9,TRBD2,TRBJ2-3,TGTGCCAGCAGCACCCAACCGGGCCGAGTAGCGGGGGGCACAGATACGCAGTATTTT,CASSTQPGRVAGGTDTQYF
NA,TRBV12-5,NA,TRBJ1-3,TGTGCTAGTGGTTTGTTCACTAGCTCTGGAAACACCATATATTTT,CASGLFTSSGNTIYF
NA,TRBV15,NA,TRBJ1-2,TGTGCCACCAGCAGGGAAGGTTTCGGCTACACCTTC,CATSREGFGYTF
NA,TRBV11-2,NA,TRBJ1-3,TGTGCCAGCAGCCTAACGGGGGCTGGAAACACCATATATTTT,CASSLTGAGNTIYF
NA,TRBV5-8,TRBD1,TRBJ1-4,TGTGCCAGCAGCCCTGTGGTGACAGGGTCCTACGAAAAACTGTTTTTT,CASSPVVTGSYEKLFF
NA,TRBV6-2/TRBV6-3,NA,TRBJ1-5,TGTGCCAGCAGTCTGGGGCCTGCTCAGCCCCAGCATTTT,CASSLGPAQPQHF
once,TRBV6-5,NA,TRBJ2-2,TGTGCCAGCAGTAGGTACATGTCGAACACCGGGGAGCTGTTTTTT,CASSRYMSNTGELFF
NA,TRBV18,NA,TRBJ1-1,TGTGCCAGCTCACTATACGGGGAGACTGAAGCTTTCTTT,CASSLYGETEAFF
NA,TRBV19,NA,TRBJ2-3,TGTGCCAGTAGTATGCAGAGCACAGATACGCAGTATTTT,CASSMQSTDTQYF
NA,TRBV4-3,NA,TRBJ1-4,TGCGCCAGCAGCCAAGATTCCTCTGCGGGAAATGAAAAACTGTTTTTT,CASSQDSSAGNEKLFF
NA,TRBV4-2,NA,TRBJ1-1,TGTGCCAGCAGCCAGATGGGGACTGACACTGAAGCTTTCTTT,CASSQMGTDTEAFF
few,TRBV6-6,NA,TRBJ1-5,TGTGCCAGCACCCTAGGAGGACAAAGCAATCAGCCCCAGCATTTT,CASTLGGQSNQPQHF
NA,TRBV18,TRBD1,TRBJ1-1,TGTGCCAGCTCACCCTCCCGGGACAGGGTTAACACTGAAGCTTTCTTT,CASSPSRDRVNTEAFF
NA,TRBV10-3,TRBD1,TRBJ2-7,TGTGCCATCAGTGGTGACAGGGTTAACTACGAGCAGTACTTC,CAISGDRVNYEQYF
NA,TRBV19,TRBD2,TRBJ2-5,TGTGCCAGTAGTCGCAACCTTAGGACTAGCGGGGGAGAGACCCAGTACTTC,CASSRNLRTSGGETQYF